These 5 T cell receptor beta chains were sequenced from one sample in a study of Ad26.COV2.S vaccination and SARS-CoV-2 variants. Sample treatment: about 20 received Ad26.COV2.S at low or high dose, single or two shots; about 5 received placebo; per-sample allocation not given. Material that was analyzed had been drawn on day 63 after the first vaccine or placebo injection. The table came from immunoSEQ multiplex PCR; TCRdb's copy has only in-frame clones and leaves some out. The sample has about 680,000 clones, about 90% seen once. Sequenced here: peripheral blood, sampled in a trial of Ad26.COV2.S vaccine versus placebo. These receptors were taken from a person between 18 and 65 years old who received the Ad26.COV2.S COVID-19 vaccine or a placebo.

V and J are TRBV7-9 and TRBJ1-4; D is ambiguous. The germline V gene has CDR1 SEHNR and CDR2 FQNEAQ (reference sequence). V gave up 5 bases and J gave up 6 bases, with 10 bases separating them. This CDR3 has 13 residues. The CDR3 region is CASSGRTDEKLFF. In DNA, the CDR3 is TGTGCCAGCAGCGGCCGGACTGATGAAAAACTGTTTTTT.

This chain links TRBV19 with TRBJ2-5, with a possible D match to TRBD2 (6 bases). The CDR3 is 13 residues long. The germline CDR1 and CDR2 sequences are LNHDA and SQIVND (reference sequence). Trimming removed 9 bases from V and 5 bases from J, with 16 bases in between. The CDR3 DNA reads TGTGCCAGATTGACTAGATGCTGGGAGACCCAGTACTTC. It specifies CARLTRCWETQYF.

The CDR3 here is CASSPTGADTQYF. CDR3 DNA sequence: TGTGCCAGCTCCCCCACCGGAGCAGATACGCAGTATTTT. The chain combines TRBV18 with TRBJ2-3; D gene ambiguous. This CDR3 spans 13 amino acids. Germline CDR1 and CDR2: KGHSH and LQKENI. With 6 bases removed from V and 4 bases from J, the gap between germline ends came to 11 bases.

This rearrangement joins TRBV5-1 to TRBJ2-2; D perhaps matches TRBD1 (5 bases). V was shortened by 9 bases and J by 4 bases, with 28 bases between the two germline ends. Per the germline V gene, CDR1 is SGHRS and CDR2 is YFSETQ. The length of the CDR3 is 18 residues. CDR3 sequence reads: CATHRMQGLSTGTGELFF. Written as DNA, the CDR3 is TGCGCCACCCACCGGATGCAGGGTCTTAGTACTGGCACCGGGGAGCTGTTTTTT.

V and J are TRBV19 and TRBJ1-2, with 8 bases fitting TRBD1. Trimming cost V 8 bases and J 4 bases; bases outside gene matches: 9. Germline V gene data show CDR1 as LNHDA and CDR2 as SQIVND (reference sequence). CDR3 size: 14 residues. The CDR3 DNA is TGTGCCAGTGCCTCGCGGGACAGGAGCTATGGCTACACCTTC. It encodes CASASRDRSYGYTF.